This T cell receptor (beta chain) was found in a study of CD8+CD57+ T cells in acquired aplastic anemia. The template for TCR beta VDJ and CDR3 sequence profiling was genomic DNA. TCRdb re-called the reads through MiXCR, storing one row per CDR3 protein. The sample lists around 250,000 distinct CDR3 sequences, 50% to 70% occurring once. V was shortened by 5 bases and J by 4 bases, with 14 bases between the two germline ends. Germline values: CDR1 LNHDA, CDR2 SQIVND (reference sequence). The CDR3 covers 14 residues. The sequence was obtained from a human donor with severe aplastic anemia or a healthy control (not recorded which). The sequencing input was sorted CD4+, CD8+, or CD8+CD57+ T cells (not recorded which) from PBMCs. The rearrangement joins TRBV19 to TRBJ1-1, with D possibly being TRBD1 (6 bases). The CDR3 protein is CASSPNREGTEAFF. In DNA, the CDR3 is TGTGCCAGTAGTCCTAACAGGGAGGGCACTGAAGCTTTCTTT.